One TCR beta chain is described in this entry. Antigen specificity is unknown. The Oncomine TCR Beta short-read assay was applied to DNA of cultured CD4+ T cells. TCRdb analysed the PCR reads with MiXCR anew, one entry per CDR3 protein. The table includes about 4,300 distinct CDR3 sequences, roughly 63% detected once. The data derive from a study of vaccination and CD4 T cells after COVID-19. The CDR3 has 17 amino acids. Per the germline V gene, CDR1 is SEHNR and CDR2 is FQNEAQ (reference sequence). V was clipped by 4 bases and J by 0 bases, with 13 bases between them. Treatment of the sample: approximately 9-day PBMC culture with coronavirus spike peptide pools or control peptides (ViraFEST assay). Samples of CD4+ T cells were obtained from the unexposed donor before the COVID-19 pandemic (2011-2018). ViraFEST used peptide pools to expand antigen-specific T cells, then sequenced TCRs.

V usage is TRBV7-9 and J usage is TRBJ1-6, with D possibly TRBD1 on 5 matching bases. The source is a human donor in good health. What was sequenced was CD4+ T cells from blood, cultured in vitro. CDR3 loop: CASSWGGASSYNSPLHF. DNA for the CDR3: TGTGCCAGCAGCTGGGGGGGTGCAAGCTCCTATAATTCACCCCTCCACTTT.